The 28 T cell receptor beta chains listed next were all sequenced from one sample in a study of blood T cell repertoires in COVID-19. Sequenced by immunoSEQ multiplex PCR; TCRdb stores in-frame clones only, minus some. The table records some 85,000 clones, about four fifths of them present only once. The specimen sequenced was peripheral blood. Source of these receptors: a man between 65 and 80 years old with COVID-19, enrolled during active disease.

The chain couples TRBV10-3 to TRBJ2-7, with D perhaps TRBD1 (5 bases). V was cut by 5 bases and J by 3 bases, with 11 bases left in between. The CDR3 contains 13 residues. Germline CDR1 is ENHRY and CDR2 is SYGVKD. CDR3 amino acids: CAISSPTDYEQYF. CDR3 sequence (DNA): TGTGCCATCAGTTCCCCGACAGACTACGAGCAGTACTTC.

The J gene is TRBJ2-7, the V gene TRBV7-8; TRBD2 aligns across 14 bases. The CDR3 runs 19 residues. Germline V gene lookup returns CDR1 SGHVS and CDR2 FQNEAQ. V lost 5 bases to trimming and J lost 0 bases; unmatched junction nucleotides: 12. In DNA, the CDR3 is TGTGCCAGCAGCCCCCTCGGACTAGCGGGAGGCCTCAGCTCCTACGAGCAGTACTTC. Encoded protein: CASSPLGLAGGLSSYEQYF.

J is TRBJ2-2 and V is TRBV2; 7 nucleotides line up with TRBD2. CDR3 length: 16 amino acids. V lost 6 bases and J lost 0; bases outside the gene matches: 7. Looked up from germline, CDR1 is SNHLY and CDR2 is FYNNEI. The CDR3 region is CASSRLADTNTGELFF. The DNA for the CDR3 is TGTGCCAGCAGCCGACTAGCCGATACGAACACCGGGGAGCTGTTTTTT.

The chain is built from TRBV11-2 and TRBJ2-3; 9 bases map to TRBD2. Trimming removed 5 bases from V and 2 bases from J; junction bases left unmatched: 5. This CDR3 has 15 residues. Germline assignment: CDR1 SGHAT and CDR2 FQNNGV. CDR3 bases: TGTGCCAGCAGCCTCCTAGCGGGACTCACAGATACGCAGTATTTT. Translated: CASSLLAGLTDTQYF.

This clone was seen a handful of times. The chain couples TRBV6-5 to TRBJ2-7; TRBD1 aligns across 7 bases. The CDR3 is made up of 13 amino acids. From germline, CDR1 is MNHEY and CDR2 SVGAGI. Trimming removed 5 bases from V and 3 bases from J; junction bases left unmatched: 4. In nucleotides, the CDR3 is TGTGCCAGCAGTCGGGACAGCTACTACGAGCAGTACTTC. This encodes CASSRDSYYEQYF.

The V gene is TRBV7-9, the J gene TRBJ1-1, with a possible D match to TRBD1 (6 bases). V dropped 7 bases and J dropped 1 base, with 10 bases sitting between them. The CDR3 extends over 13 amino acids. Germline V gene data show CDR1 as SEHNR and CDR2 as FQNEAQ (reference sequence). The CDR3 here is CASTRGQNTEAFF. The CDR3 bases are TGTGCCAGCACCCGGGGACAGAACACTGAAGCTTTCTTT.

The V gene is TRBV3-1 (or the pseudogene TRBV3-2), the J gene TRBJ2-3; 7 nucleotides agree with TRBD1. Trimming removed 4 bases from V and 6 bases from J; junction bases left unmatched: 1. In germline, CDR1 is LGHDT, CDR2 YNNKEL (reference sequence). The CDR3 is 12 residues long. CDR3 residues: CASSRGQDTQYF. In nucleotides, the CDR3 is TGTGCCAGCAGCCGGGGACAGGATACGCAGTATTTT.

The gene calls are TRBV10-3 and TRBJ1-2, with a possible D match to TRBD1 (5 bases). V was shortened by 4 bases and J by 5 bases, with 14 bases between the two germline ends. The CDR3 has 14 amino acids. Germline CDR1 and CDR2: ENHRY and SYGVKD. The chain's CDR3 is CAISGGSAGYGYTF. The DNA of the CDR3 is TGTGCCATCAGTGGGGGCAGCGCGGGGTATGGCTACACCTTC.

The V gene is TRBV2, the J gene TRBJ2-7, with 10 bases lining up with TRBD1. There are 15 residues in the CDR3. Germline CDR1 and CDR2: SNHLY and FYNNEI. Trimming took 1 base from V and 6 from J; bases not matched to a gene: 6. CDR3 amino acids: CASSEGQGALSEQYF. The CDR3 DNA is TGTGCCAGCAGTGAAGGACAGGGGGCTTTGAGCGAGCAGTACTTC.

V is TRBV6-5 and J is TRBJ1-2, with TRBD1 identical over 7 bases. CDR1 and CDR2 from the germline V gene are MNHEY and SVGAGI. This CDR3 has 15 amino acids. The V and J ends lost 0 bases and 8 bases, in that order; junction bases with no gene match: 9. The CDR3 DNA reads as TGTGCCAGCAGTTACTCATTACAGGGGATGGGGGGCTACACCTTC. Protein product: CASSYSLQGMGGYTF.

This clone was counted a few times. The chain combines TRBV7-2 with TRBJ2-7; 7 bases are shared with TRBD2. The V and J ends lost 1 base and 6 bases, in that order; junction bases with no gene match: 9. This CDR3 comprises 15 residues. The germline gives CDR1 SGHTA, CDR2 FQGNSA. In DNA, the CDR3 is TGTGCCAGCAGCTTAGATACTAGCGAGGGACGCGAGCAGTACTTC. This translates into CASSLDTSEGREQYF.

V gene TRBV7-8 combines with J gene TRBJ2-1; 9 bases line up with TRBD1. This CDR3 comprises 13 residues. CDR1 and CDR2 (germline): SGHVS, FQNEAQ. J was trimmed by 9 bases and V by 8 bases; bases with no gene match: 8. DNA for the CDR3: TGTGCCAGCTCCCTAACAGGGGGCACTGAGCAGTTCTTC. It specifies CASSLTGGTEQFF.

CDR3 DNA: TGCAGCGTGCGGGACAGAACCTACAATGAGCAGTTCTTC. Its protein product is CSVRDRTYNEQFF. V and J are TRBV29-1 and TRBJ2-1; D possibly corresponds to TRBD1 (7 bases). The CDR3 is 13 amino acids. Trimming removed 6 bases from V and 2 bases from J, with 11 bases in between. CDR1 is SQVTM and CDR2 is ANQGSEA in the germline V gene.

The V and J genes are TRBV19 and TRBJ1-5; D may be TRBD1 (6 bases). This CDR3 has 14 residues. V was cut by 2 bases and J by 4 bases, with 9 bases left in between. Per germline, CDR1 LNHDA and CDR2 SQIVND (reference sequence). CDR3 loop: CASSIPGDNQPQHF. CDR3 nucleotide sequence: TGTGCCAGTAGTATACCAGGGGATAATCAGCCCCAGCATTTT.

The V call is TRBV4-2, the J call TRBJ1-3, with 7 nucleotides matching TRBD1. The CDR3 runs to 16 residues. Trimming at V came to 4 bases and at J to 0 bases, leaving 6 bases not matched to a gene. CDR1 and CDR2 from the germline V gene are LGHNA and YNFKEQ. The CDR3 sequence is CASSRDRALSGNTIYF. In DNA form, the CDR3 reads TGTGCCAGCAGCCGTGACAGGGCCCTCTCTGGAAACACCATATATTTT.

The genes are TRBV5-1 and TRBJ2-5; 8 bases fit TRBD1. The V gene end was trimmed by 6 bases and the J gene end by 5 bases; junction bases not matched to a gene: 9. The CDR3 consists of 14 residues. Germline lookup yields CDR1 SGHRS and CDR2 YFSETQ. The CDR3 loop is CASTSTQGAETQYF. CDR3 sequence (DNA): TGCGCCAGCACTAGTACGCAGGGGGCTGAGACCCAGTACTTC. The full variable domain, in which reference TRBV5-1 and TRBJ2-5 provide the parts outside the CDR3, is KAGVTQTPRYLIKTRGQQVTLSCSPISGHRSVSWYQQTPGQGLQFLFEYFSETQRNKGNFPGRFSGRQFSNSRSEMNVSTLELGDSALYLCASTSTQGAETQYFGPGTRLLVL.

J is TRBJ2-5 and V is TRBV6-5; D might be TRBD2 (6 bases). V was shortened by 7 bases and J by 1 base, with 10 bases between the two germline ends. This CDR3 is 13 amino acids long. The germline gives CDR1 MNHEY, CDR2 SVGAGI. Written as DNA, the CDR3 is TGTGCCAGCACCGTGGAGGGCCAAGAGACCCAGTACTTC. Translation gives CASTVEGQETQYF.

The chain employs TRBV7-9 and TRBJ1-4; D is unclear. Germline V CDR1 and CDR2: SEHNR, FQNEAQ (reference sequence). This CDR3 region has 13 residues. V shed 11 bases and J shed 7 bases, with 17 bases lying between them. This chain's CDR3 is CAAESDGSEKLFF. CDR3 nucleotides: TGTGCCGCCGAATCCGACGGGAGTGAAAAACTGTTTTTT.

The chain joins TRBV7-9 to TRBJ1-5; possible D gene TRBD1, 5 bases. The CDR3 covers 13 residues. Germline-derived CDR1 and CDR2 are SEHNR and FQNEAQ (reference sequence). V was clipped by 5 bases and J by 5 bases, with 10 bases between them. The CDR3 region has the DNA TGTGCCAGCAGCCCGACAGCTTATCAGCCCCAGCATTTT. Translating it yields CASSPTAYQPQHF.

The chain uses TRBV7-8 and TRBJ2-1; D may be TRBD1 (5 bases). CDR1 SGHVS and CDR2 FQNEAQ come from the germline V gene. CDR3 length equals 14 residues. Trimming stripped 0 bases from V and 10 bases from J, with 13 bases between. The DNA of the CDR3 is TGTGCCAGCAGCTTAGCCGATGTGGGGCGGGAGCAGTTCTTC. The encoded protein is CASSLADVGREQFF.

The CDR3 spells CASSLGQGNTEAFF. In DNA form, the CDR3 reads TGTGCCAGCAGCCTAGGACAGGGGAACACTGAAGCTTTCTTT. V usage is TRBV16 and J usage is TRBJ1-1; 8 nucleotides line up with TRBD1. This CDR3 contains 14 residues. Germline V gene data show CDR1 as KGHSY and CDR2 as FQNENV. V lost 4 bases and J lost 1; bases outside the gene matches: 2.

V usage is TRBV7-9 and J usage is TRBJ1-5; D is undetermined. CDR1 and CDR2 from the germline V gene are SEHNR and FQNEAQ (reference sequence). Trimming left V 4 bases short and J 2 bases short, with 9 bases between. The length of the CDR3 is 14 residues. CDR3: CASSSDGGNQPQHF. The CDR3 nucleotides are TGTGCCAGCAGCTCGGACGGGGGCAATCAGCCCCAGCATTTT.

This sequence joins TRBV7-2 and TRBJ2-3, with D possibly matching TRBD1 (5 bases). V lost 5 bases and J lost 3, with 9 bases in between. CDR3 length equals 13 residues. Looked up from germline, CDR1 is SGHTA and CDR2 is FQGNSA. The CDR3 DNA is TGTGCCAGCAGCCCCCCAGGGACAGATACGCAGTATTTT. This translates into CASSPPGTDTQYF.

CDR3 in DNA: TGTGCCAGCAGCTTCCGACTAGCGGGGGGGAATGAGCAGTTCTTC. This encodes CASSFRLAGGNEQFF. The V and J genes are TRBV11-2 and TRBJ2-1; 14 bases are a match to TRBD2. The CDR3 spans 15 residues. Unmatched junction bases numbered 2, after V lost 3 bases and J lost 7 bases. Germline V CDR1 and CDR2: SGHAT, FQNNGV.

This clone was detected ten times or more. Here the CDR3 DNA reads TGTGCCAGCAGCCCCCCTTCTAGCGGGATCAGATACGAGCAGTACTTC. It yields the protein CASSPPSSGIRYEQYF. V and J are TRBV7-9 and TRBJ2-7, with 9 bases matching TRBD2. From germline, CDR1 is SEHNR and CDR2 FQNEAQ (reference sequence). J lost 4 bases, V lost 5 bases, and 12 bases had no gene match. The CDR3 runs to 16 residues.

The rearrangement joins TRBV18 to TRBJ2-7, with D tentatively TRBD1 (7 bases). Germline CDR1 KGHSH, CDR2 LQKENI. The length of the CDR3 is 16 residues. V was pared by 1 base and J by 6 bases, with 19 bases between. The CDR3 DNA sequence: TGTGCCAGCTCACCACAGGAGGGGACAGAGGAAGGCGAGCAGTACTTC. It encodes CASSPQEGTEEGEQYF. The whole variable domain, remainder taken from reference TRBV18 and TRBJ2-7, is NAGVMQNPRHLVRRRGQEARLRCSPMKGHSHVYWYRQLPEEGLKFMVYLQKENIIDESGMPKERFSAEFPKEGPSILRIQQVVRGDSAAYFCASSPQEGTEEGEQYFGPGTRLTVT.

The V and J genes are TRBV15 and TRBJ2-2; D not resolved. V shed 0 bases and J shed 4 bases, with 3 bases lying between them. Germline V lookup: CDR1 LNHNV, CDR2 YYDKDF (reference sequence). The CDR3 is made up of 13 amino acids. The CDR3 here is CATSRDVTGELFF. In nucleotides, the CDR3 is TGTGCCACCAGCAGAGACGTCACCGGGGAGCTGTTTTTT.

This clone was picked up a small number of times. This chain links TRBV27 with TRBJ2-2; tentative D call: TRBD2 (5 bases). Germline values: CDR1 MNHEY, CDR2 SMNVEV (reference sequence). This CDR3 has 20 amino acids. V lost 1 base, J lost 5 bases, and 26 bases lay in between. CDR3 sequence (DNA): TGTGCCAGCAGTTTATTCGTGAAGGAATCAGAGGGCCTCGAGACCGGGGAGCTGTTTTTT. Residues: CASSLFVKESEGLETGELFF.